These 28 T cell receptor beta chains were sequenced from one sample in a study of Ad26.COV2.S vaccination and SARS-CoV-2 variants. Method: immunoSEQ multiplex PCR; TCRdb's copy keeps in-frame clones and lacks some. The data contain 350,000 to 400,000 clones, 88% of them singletons. Noted treatment: roughly 18 received Ad26.COV2.S at low or high dose, single or two shots; several received placebo; per-sample allocation not given. At day 63 after the first vaccine or placebo injection, samples were drawn. The sequences come from peripheral blood, collected in a trial of Ad26.COV2.S vaccine versus placebo. These TCRs come from a person between 18 and 65 years old who received the Ad26.COV2.S COVID-19 vaccine or a placebo.

The chain carries TRBV10-3 and TRBJ2-1, with D hard to call. Germline V gene sequence: CDR1 ENHRY, CDR2 SYGVKD. V lost 0 bases, J lost 8 bases, and 14 bases lay in between. The CDR3 totals 15 residues. The CDR3: CAISESKPLYDEQFF. CDR3 sequence (DNA): TGTGCCATCAGTGAGTCGAAGCCTCTGTATGATGAGCAGTTCTTC.

The rearrangement uses TRBV10-3 and TRBJ1-3, with D maybe TRBD1 (5 bases). Germline CDR1 and CDR2: ENHRY and SYGVKD. V lost 6 bases and J lost 0, with 9 bases in between. The CDR3 runs 14 residues. CDR3 region: CAISDSDSGNTIYF. CDR3 coding DNA: TGTGCCATCAGCGACAGTGACTCTGGAAACACCATATATTTT.

This clone turned up a few times. This chain connects TRBV6-4 to TRBJ2-3, with 10 bases lining up with TRBD2. CDR3 length equals 15 residues. Germline V gene data show CDR1 as MRHNA and CDR2 as SNTAGT. Trimming removed 4 bases from V and 2 bases from J; junction bases left unmatched: 3. As DNA, the CDR3 is TGTGCCAGCAGTGTTCTAGCGGGGGACACAGATACGCAGTATTTT. This sequence encodes CASSVLAGDTDTQYF.

In nucleotides, the CDR3 is TGTGCCACCAGCAGGGGGGGGGCCCCAGATACGCAGTATTTT. Translation: CATSRGGAPDTQYF. V is TRBV15 and J is TRBJ2-3; maybe TRBD2 (7 bases). CDR1 and CDR2 (germline): LNHNV, YYDKDF (reference sequence). Deletions cut 3 bases from V and 4 bases from J, with 11 bases between. CDR3 length equals 14 residues.

J is TRBJ1-1 and V is TRBV14; maybe TRBD1 (5 bases). Trimming removed 0 bases from V and 5 bases from J, with 19 bases in between. This CDR3 comprises 17 residues. From germline, CDR1 is SGHDN and CDR2 FVKESK. The CDR3 DNA reads TGTGCCAGCAGCCAAGAACCCCGGGGCGCAAGGAGGACTGAAGCTTTCTTT. Its protein is CASSQEPRGARRTEAFF. Full variable domain (missing parts from reference TRBV14 and TRBJ1-1): EAGVTQFPSHSVIEKGQTVTLRCDPISGHDNLYWYRRVMGKEIKFLLHFVKESKQDESGMPNNRFLAERTGGTYSTLKVQPAELEDSGVYFCASSQEPRGARRTEAFFGQGTRLTVV.

This chain uses TRBV19 with TRBJ1-1; D perhaps matches TRBD1 (5 bases). Between the trimmed V and J ends, which lost 6 bases and 10 bases, there was a span of 27 bases. This CDR3 is 16 amino acids long. In germline, CDR1 is LNHDA, CDR2 SQIVND (reference sequence). The CDR3 protein is CASSKTSGTDFSVAFF. The CDR3 nucleotides are TGTGCCAGTAGCAAAACCTCCGGGACGGACTTTTCCGTAGCTTTCTTT.

In DNA, the CDR3 is TGTGCCAGCTCACCACAGGGCGTCGGGACAGAGGGGACTGAAGCTTTCTTT. As protein: CASSPQGVGTEGTEAFF. This chain uses TRBV18 with TRBJ1-1, with 7 positions matching TRBD1. With 1 base clipped from V and 5 bases from J, the junction kept 13 bases outside the gene matches. Germline CDR1 reads KGHSH; CDR2 reads LQKENI. This CDR3 is 17 amino acids long.

The V call is TRBV7-9, the J call TRBJ1-3; D gene uncertain. V dropped 7 bases and J dropped 0 bases, with 7 bases sitting between them. The length of the CDR3 is 13 residues. CDR1 SEHNR and CDR2 FQNEAQ come from the germline V gene (reference sequence). The CDR3 coding sequence is TGTGCCAGCACCCCTTCCTCTGGAAACACCATATATTTT. This gives the protein CASTPSSGNTIYF. The full variable domain, its missing parts supplied by reference TRBV7-9 and TRBJ1-3, is DTGVSQNPRHKITKRGQNVTFRCDPISEHNRLYWYRQTLGQGPEFLTYFQNEAQLEKSRLLSDRFSAERPKGSFSTLEIQRTEQGDSAMYLCASTPSSGNTIYFGEGSWLTVV.

V gene TRBV7-8 combines with J gene TRBJ2-3; a weak D match, TRBD2 (5 bases). With 1 base removed from V and 2 bases from J, the gap between germline ends came to 7 bases. The CDR3 has 14 amino acids. CDR1 SGHVS and CDR2 FQNEAQ come from the germline V gene. CDR3 protein: CASSLGTSTDTQYF. CDR3 bases: TGTGCCAGCAGCTTAGGGACTTCCACAGATACGCAGTATTTT. Full variable domain (outside the CDR3, taken from reference TRBV7-8 and TRBJ2-3): GAGVSQSPRYKVAKRGQDVALRCDPISGHVSLFWYQQALGQGPEFLTYFQNEAQLDKSGLPSDRFFAERPEGSVSTLKIQRTQQEDSAVYLCASSLGTSTDTQYFGPGTRLTVL.

The sample holds a few counts of this clone. This rearrangement joins TRBV19 to TRBJ1-1; D ambiguous. CDR1 and CDR2 from the germline V gene are LNHDA and SQIVND (reference sequence). V lost 11 bases and J 3 bases, leaving 16 bases between the germline ends. CDR3 length: 13 residues. The CDR3 DNA reads TGTGCCTCCGCCAGGCCAGGACACACTGAAGCTTTCTTT. It encodes CASARPGHTEAFF.

The V call is TRBV6-5, the J call TRBJ2-3; no firm D call. CDR1 is MNHEY and CDR2 is SVGAGI in the germline V gene. The length of the CDR3 is 15 residues. The V gene lost 2 bases and the J gene lost 0 bases, with 9 bases spanning the gap. The CDR3 DNA reads TGTGCCAGCAGTTACCAGCGCTATAGCACAGATACGCAGTATTTT. It is translated as CASSYQRYSTDTQYF.

The V call is TRBV12-3 or TRBV12-4, the J call TRBJ1-2; the D gene is possibly TRBD1 (5 bases). Trimming stripped 5 bases from V and 5 bases from J, with 12 bases between. This CDR3 has 13 amino acids. CDR3 in DNA: TGTGCCAGCAGTGGGACCGAGGGGTATGGCTACACCTTC. Protein: CASSGTEGYGYTF.

The rearrangement joins TRBV3-1 (or the pseudogene TRBV3-2) to TRBJ1-4; D perhaps matches TRBD1 (6 bases). CDR1 and CDR2 from the germline V gene are LGHDT and YNNKEL (reference sequence). The CDR3 length is 16 residues. Trimming cost V 4 bases and J 0 bases, with 12 bases left between them. The CDR3 DNA reads as TGTGCCAGCAGCCCCGGAGAGGGGGCAACTAATGAAAAACTGTTTTTT. Residues: CASSPGEGATNEKLFF.

This chain connects TRBV7-2 to TRBJ2-5; a possible D gene is TRBD1 (6 bases). CDR1 is SGHTA, CDR2 FQGNSA, per germline. This CDR3 has 14 residues. Trimming left V 3 bases short and J 3 bases short, with 11 bases between. CDR3: CASSLTTGKETQYF. DNA for the CDR3: TGTGCCAGCAGCTTGACTACAGGGAAAGAGACCCAGTACTTC. Full variable domain (remainder filled in from reference TRBV7-2 and TRBJ2-5): GAGVSQSPSNKVTEKGKDVELRCDPISGHTALYWYRQSLGQGLEFLIYFQGNSAPDKSGLPSDRFSAERTGGSVSTLTIQRTQQEDSAVYLCASSLTTGKETQYFGPGTRLLVL.

This clone came up a few times. V gene TRBV14 combines with J gene TRBJ1-4, with 9 bases identical to TRBD1. The CDR3 extends over 14 amino acids. V lost 4 bases, J lost 7 bases, and 4 bases stayed unmatched. In germline, CDR1 is SGHDN, CDR2 FVKESK. The CDR3, as DNA: TGTGCCAGCAGCCCCGGGACAGGGATTGAAAAACTGTTTTTT. This gives the protein CASSPGTGIEKLFF.

This sequence joins TRBV5-5 and TRBJ1-6; TRBD1 is a possible D gene (5 bases). The length of the CDR3 is 15 residues. Germline CDR1 reads SGHKS; CDR2 reads YYEKEE (reference sequence). Trimming pared 2 bases from V and 4 bases from J, leaving 10 bases between. CDR3 sequence reads: CASSLSGFYNSPLHF. In nucleotides, the CDR3 is TGTGCCAGCAGCTTATCAGGGTTTTATAATTCACCCCTCCACTTT.

The rearrangement uses TRBV6-6 and TRBJ2-7, with 7 bases identical to TRBD2. The CDR3 loop spans 16 amino acids. Germline loops: CDR1 MNHNY, CDR2 SVGAGI (reference sequence). V lost 0 bases and J lost 0; bases outside the gene matches: 5. The CDR3 loop reads CASSYSRGTNSYEQYF. CDR3 sequence (DNA): TGTGCCAGCAGTTACTCGCGGGGGACGAACTCCTACGAGCAGTACTTC.

There are a few counts of this clone. Other DNA sequences in the same sample also yield this CDR3. The chain employs TRBV2 and TRBJ1-6; no clear D. This CDR3 has 13 residues. V gave up 4 bases and J gave up 4 bases, with 5 bases separating them. Germline V gives CDR1 SNHLY, CDR2 FYNNEI. The CDR3 region is CASSVGYNSPLHF. CDR3 DNA sequence: TGTGCCAGCAGTGTAGGATATAATTCACCCCTCCACTTT. The complete variable domain, with remaining parts taken from reference TRBV2 and TRBJ1-6, reads EPEVTQTPSHQVTQMGQEVILRCVPISNHLYFYWYRQILGQKVEFLVSFYNNEISEKSEIFDDQFSVERPDGSNFTLKIRSTKLEDSAMYFCASSVGYNSPLHFGNGTRLTVT.

This chain uses TRBV11-2 with TRBJ1-6, with no clear D. The CDR3 contains 13 residues. Germline CDR1 and CDR2: SGHAT and FQNNGV. V was clipped by 1 base and J by 7 bases, with 5 bases between them. The chain's CDR3 is CASSLVRNSPLHF. CDR3 bases: TGTGCCAGCAGCTTAGTTAGGAATTCACCCCTCCACTTT.

The chain joins TRBV7-2 to TRBJ2-5; 8 nucleotides match TRBD2. This CDR3 has 14 residues. In germline, CDR1 is SGHTA, CDR2 FQGNSA. Unmatched junction bases numbered 2, after V lost 3 bases and J lost 2 bases. Here the CDR3 DNA reads TGTGCCAGCAGCTTCCAGCGGGGGCAAGAGACCCAGTACTTC. Translated: CASSFQRGQETQYF.

The V gene is TRBV5-1, the J gene TRBJ1-2, with 11 bases identical to TRBD1. The CDR3 contains 13 residues. CDR1 is SGHRS, CDR2 YFSETQ, per germline. The junction had 6 bases not matched to a gene; V was cut back by 1 base and J by 13 bases. The CDR3, as DNA: TGCGCCAGCAGCTTGTCGGACAGGGGGCTATCCACCTTC. Translation: CASSLSDRGLSTF. Full variable domain (rest looked up from reference TRBV5-1 and TRBJ1-2): KAGVTQTPRYLIKTRGQQVTLSCSPISGHRSVSWYQQTPGQGLQFLFEYFSETQRNKGNFPGRFSGRQFSNSRSEMNVSTLELGDSALYLCASSLSDRGLSTFGSGTRLTVV.

The rearrangement links TRBV4-3 to TRBJ2-1; 12 nucleotides align to TRBD2. Per the germline V gene, CDR1 is LGHNA and CDR2 is YSLEER. V was pared by 3 bases and J by 10 bases, with 13 bases of the junction left unmatched. The CDR3 extends over 17 amino acids. The CDR3 DNA reads TGCGCCAGCAGCCAGGCCCAAGCCCTAGCGGGGGGGAGGGAGCAGTTCTTC. Its protein is CASSQAQALAGGREQFF.

The chain joins TRBV5-1 to TRBJ1-1; possibly TRBD1 for D (6 bases). The CDR3 contains 16 residues. V was clipped by 0 bases and J by 0 bases, with 12 bases between them. Germline V CDR1 and CDR2: SGHRS, YFSETQ. CDR3: CASSLGQGTMNTEAFF. The DNA of the CDR3 is TGCGCCAGCAGCTTGGGTCAGGGGACGATGAACACTGAAGCTTTCTTT.

Written as DNA, the CDR3 is TGTGCCAGCAGTATACAGGGTAGTGCCGGGGAGCTGTTTTTT. It translates to CASSIQGSAGELFF. The chain joins TRBV25-1 to TRBJ2-2; possible D gene TRBD1, 6 bases. The ends were cut back, 5 bases at V and 6 bases at J, with 13 bases in the middle. Germline CDR1 reads MGHDK; CDR2 reads SYGVNS. The CDR3 covers 14 residues. Full variable domain (outside the CDR3, taken from reference TRBV25-1 and TRBJ2-2): EADIYQTPRYLVIGTGKKITLECSQTMGHDKMYWYQQDPGMELHLIHYSYGVNSTEKGDLSSESTVSRIRTEHFPLTLESARPSHTSQYLCASSIQGSAGELFFGEGSRLTVL.

The chain is built from TRBV6-1 and TRBJ1-2, with 8 positions matching TRBD1. The germline gives CDR1 MNHNS, CDR2 SASEGT. The CDR3 runs 15 residues. V trimming: 2 bases; J trimming: 5 bases; junction bases outside the gene matches: 7. The CDR3 nucleotides are TGTGCCAGCAGTGAATTGTGGACAGGGAGGTATGGCTACACCTTC. Amino acids: CASSELWTGRYGYTF.

DNA for the CDR3: TGTGCCAGCAGCCAGCTGGTCGGGGTCAAAAACATTCAGTACTTC. This gives the protein CASSQLVGVKNIQYF. The chain has TRBV3-1 (or the pseudogene TRBV3-2) and TRBJ2-4; D possibly corresponds to TRBD2 (5 bases). This CDR3 contains 15 residues. CDR1 is LGHDT and CDR2 is YNNKEL in the germline V gene (reference sequence). Trimming left V 3 bases short and J 3 bases short, with 12 bases between.

This sequence joins TRBV15 and TRBJ1-1; no clear D. This CDR3 has 13 residues. The germline V and J ends were trimmed by 0 bases and 1 base, with 3 bases remaining between them. The V gene's germline CDR1 is LNHNV and CDR2 YYDKDF (reference sequence). Written as DNA, the CDR3 is TGTGCCACCAGCAGAGATAAGAACACTGAAGCTTTCTTT. Its translation: CATSRDKNTEAFF.

Comment on this clone: This sample also contains other DNA sequences that code for the same CDR3. This chain links TRBV18 with TRBJ2-7; TRBD1 might be the D (6 bases). Deletions cut 3 bases from V and 2 bases from J, with 8 bases between. The V gene's germline CDR1 is KGHSH and CDR2 LQKENI. This CDR3 comprises 13 residues. The CDR3 DNA follows: TGTGCCAGCTCACCCCGGACAGCCTACGAGCAGTACTTC. It specifies CASSPRTAYEQYF.